One and the same sample provided the 19 T cell receptor beta chains below, sequenced in a study of blood T cell repertoires in COVID-19. TCRdb keeps only in-frame clones here, not all; method: immunoSEQ multiplex PCR. The data contain some 110,000 clones, 75% to 85% of them singletons. Sequencing used peripheral blood. The receptors stem from a man in his 60s with acute or convalescent COVID-19.

The V gene is TRBV7-2, the J gene TRBJ2-1; TRBD2 agrees at 9 bases. Germline CDR1 is SGHTA and CDR2 is FQGNSA. This CDR3 is built from 15 residues. The ends lost 0 bases at V and 6 bases at J; junction bases unmatched: 3. This chain's CDR3 is CASSLAGTSLNEQFF. CDR3 sequence (DNA): TGTGCCAGCAGCTTAGCAGGGACTAGCCTCAATGAGCAGTTCTTC.

The chain has TRBV19 and TRBJ2-3; 13 positions match TRBD2. The CDR3 sequence is 16 residues long. The junction had 5 bases not matched to a gene; V was cut back by 4 bases and J by 4 bases. Germline CDR1 and CDR2: LNHDA and SQIVND (reference sequence). CDR3 sequence: CASSTRLAGGPDTQYF. CDR3 bases: TGTGCCAGTAGTACCCGACTAGCGGGAGGCCCAGATACGCAGTATTTT.

This chain connects TRBV5-4 to TRBJ2-3; 9 nucleotides agree with TRBD2. V lost 4 bases, J lost 2 bases, and 8 bases stayed unmatched. Looked up from germline, CDR1 is SGHNT and CDR2 is YYREEE (reference sequence). The length of the CDR3 is 16 residues. CDR3 protein: CASSGVAGAITDTQYF. In nucleotides, the CDR3 is TGTGCCAGCAGCGGGGTAGCGGGAGCGATCACAGATACGCAGTATTTT.

The chain is built from TRBV2 and TRBJ2-1, with TRBD2 identical over 13 bases. This CDR3 region has 15 residues. Trimming removed 5 bases from V and 5 bases from J; junction bases left unmatched: 3. Per the germline V gene, CDR1 is SNHLY and CDR2 is FYNNEI. CDR3 in amino acids: CASSSTSGGHNEQFF. The CDR3 region has the DNA TGTGCCAGCAGTTCGACTAGCGGGGGGCACAATGAGCAGTTCTTC. The entire variable domain, with the rest obtained from reference TRBV2 and TRBJ2-1, is as follows: EPEVTQTPSHQVTQMGQEVILRCVPISNHLYFYWYRQILGQKVEFLVSFYNNEISEKSEIFDDQFSVERPDGSNFTLKIRSTKLEDSAMYFCASSSTSGGHNEQFFGPGTRLTVL.

The J gene is TRBJ1-2, the V gene TRBV11-3; D might be TRBD1 (6 bases). The length of the CDR3 is 12 residues. The V end was cut by 4 bases, the J end by 7 bases, with 10 bases between. Germline CDR1 and CDR2: SGHNT and YENEEA. The CDR3 protein is CASSSTGFGYTF. The CDR3 DNA reads TGTGCCAGCAGCTCCACAGGGTTTGGCTACACCTTC.

The chain has TRBV5-1 and TRBJ1-4; TRBD1 aligns across 10 bases. Per the germline V gene, CDR1 is SGHRS and CDR2 is YFSETQ. This CDR3 contains 15 residues. V was clipped by 1 base and J by 5 bases; unmatched bases: 2. The CDR3 DNA reads as TGCGCCAGCAGCTTGAAGGGACAGGGGAATGAAAAACTGTTTTTT. Amino acid sequence: CASSLKGQGNEKLFF.

The chain combines TRBV3-1 (or the pseudogene TRBV3-2) with TRBJ2-2; D possibly corresponds to TRBD2 (5 bases). The CDR3 consists of 16 residues. V was shortened by 0 bases and J by 0 bases, with 8 bases between the two germline ends. Germline V gene sequence: CDR1 LGHDT, CDR2 YNNKEL (reference sequence). The CDR3 is CASSQDGLSNTGELFF. CDR3 coding DNA: TGTGCCAGCAGCCAAGACGGACTTTCGAACACCGGGGAGCTGTTTTTT.

The chain joins TRBV4-1 to TRBJ1-6; TRBD1 aligns across 9 bases. Germline V gives CDR1 MGHRA, CDR2 YSYEKL. CDR3 length: 19 amino acids. The ends lost 3 bases at V and 1 base at J; junction bases unmatched: 10. The CDR3 DNA sequence: TGCGCCAGCAGCCATACACCGGGACAGGGTTCATCCTATAATTCACCCCTCCACTTT. Residues: CASSHTPGQGSSYNSPLHF.

This clone showed up just once. V and J are TRBV5-1 and TRBJ1-4; the D gene is possibly TRBD1 (6 bases). The ends were cut back, 2 bases at V and 7 bases at J, with 18 bases in the middle. The CDR3 loop spans 16 amino acids. Germline V gene lookup returns CDR1 SGHRS and CDR2 YFSETQ. For the CDR3, the DNA is TGCGCCAGCAGCTTCGCAATTACAGGGAGTGTTGAAAAACTGTTTTTT. Encoded protein: CASSFAITGSVEKLFF.

The rearrangement uses TRBV19 and TRBJ2-5, with D possibly matching TRBD1 (5 bases). The germline V and J ends were trimmed by 5 bases and 2 bases, with 9 bases remaining between them. Germline lookup yields CDR1 LNHDA and CDR2 SQIVND (reference sequence). The CDR3 has 13 residues. CDR3 nucleotide sequence: TGTGCCAGTAGTTCTCGACAGCAAGAGACCCAGTACTTC. Amino acid sequence: CASSSRQQETQYF.

The genes are TRBV18 and TRBJ1-6; 8 nucleotides match TRBD1. Looked up from germline, CDR1 is KGHSH and CDR2 is LQKENI. Unmatched junction bases numbered 7, after V lost 3 bases and J lost 9 bases. The CDR3 runs 15 residues. The CDR3 DNA sequence: TGTGCCAGCTCACCCCAGGGGGCGGATGGTTCACCCCTCCACTTT. It yields the protein CASSPQGADGSPLHF. Filled out from reference TRBV18 and TRBJ1-6, the complete variable domain reads NAGVMQNPRHLVRRRGQEARLRCSPMKGHSHVYWYRQLPEEGLKFMVYLQKENIIDESGMPKERFSAEFPKEGPSILRIQQVVRGDSAAYFCASSPQGADGSPLHFGNGTRLTVT.

This chain connects TRBV5-5 to TRBJ2-1; maybe TRBD2 (6 bases). Germline assignment: CDR1 SGHKS and CDR2 YYEKEE (reference sequence). Trimming left V 5 bases short and J 0 bases short, with 12 bases between. CDR3 length: 15 residues. The CDR3 loop is CASRHAGSSYNEQFF. The CDR3 bases are TGTGCCAGCAGACATGCCGGGAGCTCCTACAATGAGCAGTTCTTC. The whole variable domain, filled in from reference TRBV5-5 and TRBJ2-1, reads DAGVTQSPTHLIKTRGQQVTLRCSPISGHKSVSWYQQVLGQGPQFIFQYYEKEERGRGNFPDRFSARQFPNYSSELNVNALLLGDSALYLCASRHAGSSYNEQFFGPGTRLTVL.

The gene calls are TRBV27 and TRBJ2-1, with 11 bases matching TRBD2. Trimming at V came to 5 bases and at J to 8 bases, leaving 8 bases not matched to a gene. CDR1 and CDR2 from the germline V gene are MNHEY and SMNVEV (reference sequence). The CDR3 length is 15 residues. The CDR3, as DNA: TGTGCCAGCAGTCCCACTAGCGGGAGTATACATGAGCAGTTCTTC. This sequence encodes CASSPTSGSIHEQFF.

V gene TRBV7-9 combines with J gene TRBJ2-3; tentative D call: TRBD1 (5 bases). CDR1 SEHNR and CDR2 FQNEAQ come from the germline V gene (reference sequence). V lost 3 bases and J 0 bases, leaving 10 bases between the germline ends. CDR3 size: 15 residues. The CDR3 sequence is CASSFQAGSTDTQYF. In DNA, the CDR3 is TGTGCCAGCAGCTTCCAGGCAGGGAGCACAGATACGCAGTATTTT.

The chain joins TRBV7-2 to TRBJ1-5, with D tentatively TRBD1 (6 bases). The CDR3 is 14 residues long. The germline V gene has CDR1 SGHTA and CDR2 FQGNSA. The ends were cut back, 1 base at V and 6 bases at J, with 10 bases in the middle. CDR3 protein: CASSLERGGQPQHF. As DNA, the CDR3 is TGTGCCAGCAGCTTAGAAAGAGGGGGTCAGCCCCAGCATTTT.

This clone was recorded once. The rearrangement links TRBV6-5 to TRBJ2-3; 8 bases are shared with TRBD1. The ends lost 7 bases at V and 4 bases at J; junction bases unmatched: 7. CDR3 length: 14 amino acids. Germline-derived CDR1 and CDR2 are MNHEY and SVGAGI. The CDR3 region has the DNA TGTGCCAGCACCCCCGGACAGGGCCCAGATACGCAGTATTTT. Its translation is CASTPGQGPDTQYF.

V is TRBV29-1 and J is TRBJ2-2; TRBD2 matches at 9 bases. CDR3 length equals 15 residues. With V trimmed by 1 base and J by 7 bases, 7 bases remained unmatched. Per germline, CDR1 SQVTM and CDR2 ANQGSEA. The CDR3 bases are TGCAGCGTTGAAGCCGCGGGAGGGCGGGGCGGGGAGCTGTTTTTT. Its protein product is CSVEAAGGRGGELFF.

The chain joins TRBV2 to TRBJ2-1; D possibly corresponds to TRBD2 (6 bases). V lost 9 bases and J lost 6, with 15 bases in between. The CDR3 is made up of 13 amino acids. The germline V gene has CDR1 SNHLY and CDR2 FYNNEI. CDR3 sequence (DNA): TGTGCCAGTCAGATACTCGGGGGCAATGAGCAGTTCTTC. It yields the protein CASQILGGNEQFF.

The rearrangement joins TRBV9 to TRBJ2-2, with 13 bases aligning to TRBD2. CDR1 and CDR2 from the germline V gene are SGDLS and YYNGEE. This CDR3 spans 15 amino acids. The trim removed 4 bases at V and 6 bases at J, leaving 3 bases unmatched. The CDR3 DNA reads as TGTGCCAGCAGCTCCGGACTAGCGGGAGCCGGGGAGCTGTTTTTT. It translates to CASSSGLAGAGELFF.